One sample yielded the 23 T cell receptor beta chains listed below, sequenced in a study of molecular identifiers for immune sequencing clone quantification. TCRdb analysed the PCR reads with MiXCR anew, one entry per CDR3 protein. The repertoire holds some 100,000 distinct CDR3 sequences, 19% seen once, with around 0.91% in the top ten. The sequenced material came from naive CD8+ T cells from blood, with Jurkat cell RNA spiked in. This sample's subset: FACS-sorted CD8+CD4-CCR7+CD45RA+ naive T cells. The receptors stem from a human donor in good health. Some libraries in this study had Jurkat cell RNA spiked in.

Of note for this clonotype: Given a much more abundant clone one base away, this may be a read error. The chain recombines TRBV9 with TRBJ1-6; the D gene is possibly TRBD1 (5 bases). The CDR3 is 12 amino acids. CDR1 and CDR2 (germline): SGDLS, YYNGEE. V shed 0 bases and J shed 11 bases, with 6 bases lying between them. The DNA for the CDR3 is TGTGCCAGCAGCGTAGGGGACGCACCCCTCCACTTT. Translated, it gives CASSVGDAPLHF.

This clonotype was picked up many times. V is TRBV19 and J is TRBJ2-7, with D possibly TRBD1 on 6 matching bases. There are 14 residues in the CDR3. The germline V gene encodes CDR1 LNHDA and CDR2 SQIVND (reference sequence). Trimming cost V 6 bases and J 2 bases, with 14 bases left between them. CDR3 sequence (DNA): TGTGCCAGTAGCTCCGGGACACTCCCCTACGAGCAGTACTTC. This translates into CASSSGTLPYEQYF.

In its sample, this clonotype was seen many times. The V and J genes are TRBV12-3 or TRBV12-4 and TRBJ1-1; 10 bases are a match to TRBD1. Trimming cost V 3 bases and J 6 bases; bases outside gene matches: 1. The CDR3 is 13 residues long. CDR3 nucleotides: TGTGCCAGCAGTTTTGGGACAGGGGCTGAAGCTTTCTTT. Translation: CASSFGTGAEAFF.

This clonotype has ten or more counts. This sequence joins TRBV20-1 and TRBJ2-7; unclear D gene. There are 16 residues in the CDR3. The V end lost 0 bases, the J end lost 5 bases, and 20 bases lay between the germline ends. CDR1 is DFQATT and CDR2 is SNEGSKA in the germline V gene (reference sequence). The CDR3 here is CSARDPLRAVAHEQYF. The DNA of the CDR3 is TGCAGTGCTAGAGATCCCCTTCGCGCAGTCGCCCACGAGCAGTACTTC.

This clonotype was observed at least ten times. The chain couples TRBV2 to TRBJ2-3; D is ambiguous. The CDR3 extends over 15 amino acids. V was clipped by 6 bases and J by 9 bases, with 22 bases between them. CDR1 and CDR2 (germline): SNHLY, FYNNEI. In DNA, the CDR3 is TGTGCCAGCAGGGCAAGCCTCTCAGCCCTCCAGACGCAGTATTTT. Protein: CASRASLSALQTQYF.

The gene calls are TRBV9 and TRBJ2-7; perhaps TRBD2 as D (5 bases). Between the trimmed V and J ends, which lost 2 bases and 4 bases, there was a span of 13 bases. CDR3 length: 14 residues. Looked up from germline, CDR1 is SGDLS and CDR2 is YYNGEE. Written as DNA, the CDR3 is TGTGCCAGCAGCGTTGGAGGTTCCCCTTACGAGCAGTACTTC. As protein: CASSVGGSPYEQYF.

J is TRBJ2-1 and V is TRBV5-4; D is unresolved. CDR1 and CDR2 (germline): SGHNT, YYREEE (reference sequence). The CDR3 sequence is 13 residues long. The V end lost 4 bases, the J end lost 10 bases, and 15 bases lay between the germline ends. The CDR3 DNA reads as TGTGCCAGCAGCCCGCCCCCTTCGCGAGAGCAGTTCTTC. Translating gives CASSPPPSREQFF.

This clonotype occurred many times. The CDR3 bases are TGCGCCAGCAGCCAAGAGGGCAGGGTGACCGAGACCCAGTACTTC. Translating it yields CASSQEGRVTETQYF. The rearrangement links TRBV4-1 to TRBJ2-5, with D maybe TRBD1 (5 bases). CDR1 is MGHRA and CDR2 is YSYEKL in the germline V gene. V lost 0 bases and J lost 5, with 13 bases in between. The CDR3 consists of 15 residues.

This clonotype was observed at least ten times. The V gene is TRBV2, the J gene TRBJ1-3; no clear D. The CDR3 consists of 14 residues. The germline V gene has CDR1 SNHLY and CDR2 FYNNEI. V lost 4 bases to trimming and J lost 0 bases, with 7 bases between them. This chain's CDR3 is CASSGMSSGNTIYF. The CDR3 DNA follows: TGTGCCAGCAGTGGTATGAGCTCTGGAAACACCATATATTTT.

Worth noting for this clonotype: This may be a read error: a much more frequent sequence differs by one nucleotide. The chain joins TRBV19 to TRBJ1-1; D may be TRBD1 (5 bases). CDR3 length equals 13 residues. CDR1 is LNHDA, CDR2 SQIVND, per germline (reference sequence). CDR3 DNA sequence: TGTGCCAGTAGTAGGGACCTGAACACTGGAGCTTTCTTT. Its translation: CASSRDLNTGAFF.

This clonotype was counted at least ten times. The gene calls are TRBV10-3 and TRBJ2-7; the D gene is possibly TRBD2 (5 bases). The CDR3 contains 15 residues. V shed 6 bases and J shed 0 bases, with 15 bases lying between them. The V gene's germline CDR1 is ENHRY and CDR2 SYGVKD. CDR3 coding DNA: TGTGCCATCAGCCCGGGAAGCCTCAGCTCCTACGAGCAGTACTTC. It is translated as CAISPGSLSSYEQYF.

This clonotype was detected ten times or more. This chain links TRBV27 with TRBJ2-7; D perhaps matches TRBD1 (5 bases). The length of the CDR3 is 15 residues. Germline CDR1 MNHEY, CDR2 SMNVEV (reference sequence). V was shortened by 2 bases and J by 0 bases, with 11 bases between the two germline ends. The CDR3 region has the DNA TGTGCCAGCAGTTTAGGGGCGGCCAGCTCCTACGAGCAGTACTTC. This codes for CASSLGAASSYEQYF.

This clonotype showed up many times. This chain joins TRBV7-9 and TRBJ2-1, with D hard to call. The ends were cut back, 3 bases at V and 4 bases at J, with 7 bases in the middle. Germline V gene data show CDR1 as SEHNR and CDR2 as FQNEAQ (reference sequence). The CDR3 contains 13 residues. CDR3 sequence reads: CASSFPEYNEQFF. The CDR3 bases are TGTGCCAGCAGCTTTCCTGAATACAATGAGCAGTTCTTC.

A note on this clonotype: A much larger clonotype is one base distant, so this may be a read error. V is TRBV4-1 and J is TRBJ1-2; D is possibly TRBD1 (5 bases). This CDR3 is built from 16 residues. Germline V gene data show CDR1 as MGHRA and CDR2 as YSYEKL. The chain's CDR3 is CASSQIPSGTNYGHTF. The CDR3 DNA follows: TGCGCCAGCAGCCAAATTCCGTCAGGGACTAACTATGGCCACACCTTC.

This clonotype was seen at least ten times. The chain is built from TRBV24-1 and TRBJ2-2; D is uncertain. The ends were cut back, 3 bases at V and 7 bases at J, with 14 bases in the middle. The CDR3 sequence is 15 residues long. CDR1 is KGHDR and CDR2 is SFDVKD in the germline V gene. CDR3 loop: CATSDLYRTSGELFF. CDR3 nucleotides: TGTGCCACCAGTGATCTTTACCGGACGAGCGGGGAGCTGTTTTTT.

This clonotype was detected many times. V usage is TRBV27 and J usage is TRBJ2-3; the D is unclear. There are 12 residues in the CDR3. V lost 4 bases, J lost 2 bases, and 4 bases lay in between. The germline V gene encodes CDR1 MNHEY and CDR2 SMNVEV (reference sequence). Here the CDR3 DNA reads TGTGCCAGCAGTTCGTTCACAGATACGCAGTATTTT. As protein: CASSSFTDTQYF.

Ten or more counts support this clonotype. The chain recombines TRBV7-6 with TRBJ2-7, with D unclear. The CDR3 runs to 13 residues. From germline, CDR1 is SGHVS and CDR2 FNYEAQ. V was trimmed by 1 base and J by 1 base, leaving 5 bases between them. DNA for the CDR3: TGTGCCAGCAGCTTAGGACGGTCCTACGAGCAGTACTTC. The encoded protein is CASSLGRSYEQYF.

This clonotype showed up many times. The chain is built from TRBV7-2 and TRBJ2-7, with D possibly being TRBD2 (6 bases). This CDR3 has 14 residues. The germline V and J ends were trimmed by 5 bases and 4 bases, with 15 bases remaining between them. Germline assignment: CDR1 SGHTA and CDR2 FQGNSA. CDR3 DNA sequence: TGTGCCAGCAGCCCTGGGGGTAGCGGATACGAGCAGTACTTC. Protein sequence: CASSPGGSGYEQYF. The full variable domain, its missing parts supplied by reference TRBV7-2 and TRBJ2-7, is GAGVSQSPSNKVTEKGKDVELRCDPISGHTALYWYRQSLGQGLEFLIYFQGNSAPDKSGLPSDRFSAERTGGSVSTLTIQRTQQEDSAVYLCASSPGGSGYEQYFGPGTRLTVT.

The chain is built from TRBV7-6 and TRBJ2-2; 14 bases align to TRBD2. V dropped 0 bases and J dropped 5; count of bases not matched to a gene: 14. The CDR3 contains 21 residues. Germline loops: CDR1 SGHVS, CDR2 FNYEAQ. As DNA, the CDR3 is TGTGCCAGCAGCTTAGCCCGGGCGAGACTAGCGGGGGGGCCTCGAACCGGGGAGCTGTTTTTT. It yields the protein CASSLARARLAGGPRTGELFF.

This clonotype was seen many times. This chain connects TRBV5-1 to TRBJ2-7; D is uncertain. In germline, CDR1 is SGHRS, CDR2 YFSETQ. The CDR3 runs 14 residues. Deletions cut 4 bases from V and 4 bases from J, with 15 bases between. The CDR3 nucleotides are TGCGCCAGCAGCGCCGTGTCCCCGGCGTACGAGCAGTACTTC. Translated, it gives CASSAVSPAYEQYF.

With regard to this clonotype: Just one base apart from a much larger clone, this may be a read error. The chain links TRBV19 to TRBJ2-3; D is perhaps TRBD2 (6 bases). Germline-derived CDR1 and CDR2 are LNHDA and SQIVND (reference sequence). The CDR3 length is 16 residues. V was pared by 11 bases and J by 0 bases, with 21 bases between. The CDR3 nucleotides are TGTGCCTCCAAGAGGAGGGTCATCGGTAGCACAGATACGCAGTATTTT. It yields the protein CASKRRVIGSTDTQYF. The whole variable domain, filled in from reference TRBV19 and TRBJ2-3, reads DGGITQSPKYLFRKEGQNVTLSCEQNLNHDAMYWYRQDPGQGLRLIYYSQIVNDFQKGDIAEGYSVSREKKESFPLTVTSAQKNPTAFYLCASKRRVIGSTDTQYFGPGTRLTVL.

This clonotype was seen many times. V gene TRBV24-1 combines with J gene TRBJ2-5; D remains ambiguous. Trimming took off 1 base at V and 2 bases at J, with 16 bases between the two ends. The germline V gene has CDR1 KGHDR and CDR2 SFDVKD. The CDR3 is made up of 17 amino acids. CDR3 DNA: TGTGCCACCAGTGATTTCGGCCACTTAGAATCGCAAGAGACCCAGTACTTC. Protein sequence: CATSDFGHLESQETQYF.

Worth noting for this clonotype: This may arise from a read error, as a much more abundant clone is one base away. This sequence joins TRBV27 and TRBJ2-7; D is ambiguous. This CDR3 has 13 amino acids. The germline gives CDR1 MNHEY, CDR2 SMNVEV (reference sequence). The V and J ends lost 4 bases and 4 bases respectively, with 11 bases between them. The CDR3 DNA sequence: TGTGCCAGCAGTTGGAACAGTTTATACGAGCAGTACTTC. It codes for CASSWNSLYEQYF.